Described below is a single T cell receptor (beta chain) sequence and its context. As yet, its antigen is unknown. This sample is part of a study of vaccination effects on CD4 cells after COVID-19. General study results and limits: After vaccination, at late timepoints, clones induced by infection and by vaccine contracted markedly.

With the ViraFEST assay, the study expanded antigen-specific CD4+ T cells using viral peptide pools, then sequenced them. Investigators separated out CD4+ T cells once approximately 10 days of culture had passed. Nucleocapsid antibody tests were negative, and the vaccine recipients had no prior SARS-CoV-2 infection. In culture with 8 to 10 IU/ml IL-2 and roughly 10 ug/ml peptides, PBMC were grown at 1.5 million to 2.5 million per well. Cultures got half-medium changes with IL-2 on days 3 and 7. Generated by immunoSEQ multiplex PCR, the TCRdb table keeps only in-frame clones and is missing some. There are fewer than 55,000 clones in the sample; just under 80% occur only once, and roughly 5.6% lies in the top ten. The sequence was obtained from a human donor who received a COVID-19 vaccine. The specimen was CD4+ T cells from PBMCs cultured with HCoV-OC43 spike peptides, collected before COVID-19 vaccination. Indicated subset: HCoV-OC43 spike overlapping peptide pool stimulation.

The CDR3 loop is CASSKGQGGATEAFF. In nucleotides, the CDR3 is TGTGCCAGCAGTAAAGGACAGGGTGGGGCCACTGAAGCTTTCTTT. The chain has TRBV2 and TRBJ1-1; 8 bases agree with TRBD1. Trimming cost V 5 bases and J 4 bases; bases outside gene matches: 9. From germline, CDR1 is SNHLY and CDR2 FYNNEI. This CDR3 has 15 residues.